This T cell receptor beta chain was retrieved from a study of control samples from healthy donors and cancer patients. TCRdb's table, derived via immunoSEQ multiplex PCR, lists solely in-frame clones and lacks some. Of about 12,000 clones listed, approximately 90% are singletons. The CDR3 covers 13 residues. The germline CDR1 and CDR2 sequences are GTSNPN and SVGIG (reference sequence). Trimming stripped 3 bases from V and 10 bases from J, with 17 bases between. The sample consisted of formalin-fixed, paraffin-embedded tissue. The TCR was taken from a male donor with melanoma. The rearrangement joins TRBV30 to TRBJ2-3; D remains unclear. The CDR3 sequence: CAWRITALGSQYF. CDR3 bases: TGTGCCTGGAGAATAACGGCCCTCGGGTCGCAGTATTTT.